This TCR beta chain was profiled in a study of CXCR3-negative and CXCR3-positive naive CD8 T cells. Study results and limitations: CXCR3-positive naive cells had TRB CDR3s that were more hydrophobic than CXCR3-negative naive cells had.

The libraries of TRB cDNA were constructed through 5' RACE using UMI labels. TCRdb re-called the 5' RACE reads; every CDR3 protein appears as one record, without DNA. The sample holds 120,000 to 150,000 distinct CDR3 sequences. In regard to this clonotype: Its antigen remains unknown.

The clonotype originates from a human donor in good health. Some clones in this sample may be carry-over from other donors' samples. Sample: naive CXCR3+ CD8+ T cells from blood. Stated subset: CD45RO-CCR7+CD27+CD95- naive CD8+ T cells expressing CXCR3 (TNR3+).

The CDR3 is CASSTTRRGGTEAFF. The rearrangement joins TRBV28 to TRBJ1-1; the TCRdb D gene call, TRBD1, has no DNA to confirm it. CDR1 is MDHEN and CDR2 is SYDVKM in the germline V gene. The CDR3 contains 15 residues.